This T cell receptor (beta chain) was sequenced during a study of blood T cell repertoires in COVID-19. Study summary: Sites across the United States, Italy and Spain contributed samples from acute and convalescent COVID-19.

Repertoires were generated with immunoSEQ multiplex PCR, while TCRdb's copy carries only in-frame clones and drops some. The repertoire holds about 67,000 clones, with 75% to 80% as singletons. The CDR3 spans 16 residues. The junction had 12 bases not matched to a gene; V was cut back by 4 bases and J by 4 bases. Per the germline V gene, CDR1 is SGHNT and CDR2 is YYREEE (reference sequence). The material sequenced was peripheral blood. The chain has TRBV5-4 and TRBJ2-5; 8 nucleotides agree with TRBD2. The receptor comes from a woman between 55 and 75 years old with acute or convalescent COVID-19. CDR3 sequence reads: CASSPMRGELRETQYF. The DNA of the CDR3 is TGTGCCAGCAGCCCGATGCGGGGGGAATTACGAGAGACCCAGTACTTC.